This T cell receptor beta chain was documented in a study of cytomegalovirus exposure and HLA in healthy donors. Looking at the study overall: Of all 400 or so donors who were genotyped, roughly 81% belonged to the Caucasian-associated ancestry cluster.

V lost 5 bases and J lost 5, with 9 bases in between. This CDR3 is built from 12 residues. Germline loops: CDR1 SGHTA, CDR2 FQGNSA. Study-level results: For most TCR sequences rarity was the rule, although some public TCRs occurred in many donors. With further analysis later on, most CMV-associated TCR beta chains appeared HLA-restricted. Prior analysis indicated that the majority of TCR beta V segments exhibited productivity approximately 90% or approximately 30% of the time.

The PCR used 60 Vbeta and 13 Jbeta primers. Method: immunoSEQ multiplex PCR; TCRdb's copy keeps in-frame clones and lacks some. In the table there are about 140,000 clones, just under 85% of which are singletons. Points on this clone: Its antigen remains unknown.

The sequencing input was PBMCs. V gene TRBV7-2 combines with J gene TRBJ2-5; no definite D call. The clonotype comes from a young man in good health and CMV-seropositive. The CDR3 DNA follows: TGTGCCAGCAGCACCGCTCGGGAGACCCAGTACTTC. It yields the protein CASSTARETQYF.